The entry below describes one T cell receptor (beta chain). The data originate from a study of blood T cell repertoires in COVID-19. Across the study: COVID-19 samples collected from the United States, Italy and Spain covered acute and convalescent phases.

Generated by immunoSEQ multiplex PCR, the TCRdb table keeps only in-frame clones and is missing some. Altogether 200,000 to 250,000 clones are present, roughly four fifths being singletons, with the ten largest covering 9.5% to 15%. The CDR3 extends over 13 amino acids. CDR1 and CDR2 from the germline V gene are LNHDA and SQIVND (reference sequence). Trimming removed 5 bases at V and 2 bases at J, with 9 bases between. This chain links TRBV19 with TRBJ1-2, with D tentatively TRBD1 (6 bases). This TCR came from a woman between 35 and 50 years old with acute or convalescent COVID-19. The specimen was peripheral blood. The CDR3 DNA is TGTGCCAGTAGTGAACAGGGCAACTATGGCTACACCTTC. It encodes CASSEQGNYGYTF. Variable domain in full (rest from reference TRBV19 and TRBJ1-2): DGGITQSPKYLFRKEGQNVTLSCEQNLNHDAMYWYRQDPGQGLRLIYYSQIVNDFQKGDIAEGYSVSREKKESFPLTVTSAQKNPTAFYLCASSEQGNYGYTFGSGTRLTVV.